Each of the 25 T cell receptor beta chains below was sequenced from the same sample in a study of blood T cell repertoires in COVID-19. Assay used: immunoSEQ multiplex PCR; TCRdb lists only in-frame clones, some missing. The data contain approximately 210,000 clones, 85% to 90% of them singletons. Sequenced material: peripheral blood. These receptors were obtained from a man aged 18 to 30 with active or convalescent COVID-19.

V and J are TRBV11-2 and TRBJ1-2; TRBD1 might be the D (6 bases). CDR3 length: 13 residues. From germline, CDR1 is SGHAT and CDR2 FQNNGV. V lost 4 bases and J 5 bases, leaving 11 bases between the germline ends. This CDR3 reads CASSSTGNYGYTF. The CDR3 DNA reads as TGTGCCAGCAGCTCCACAGGGAATTATGGCTACACCTTC.

The chain has TRBV28 and TRBJ2-2; 9 bases align to TRBD2. The ends lost 2 bases at V and 3 bases at J; junction bases unmatched: 7. The CDR3 totals 17 residues. Germline V gene sequence: CDR1 MDHEN, CDR2 SYDVKM. CDR3 loop: CASSLGRLAGHTGELFF. The DNA for the CDR3 is TGTGCCAGCAGTTTAGGGAGGCTAGCGGGACACACCGGGGAGCTGTTTTTT.

The chain is built from TRBV20-1 and TRBJ2-3; no firm D call. The CDR3 extends over 11 amino acids. Trimming stripped 6 bases from V and 6 bases from J, with 10 bases between. Germline V lookup: CDR1 DFQATT, CDR2 SNEGSKA (reference sequence). CDR3 nucleotides: TGCAGTGCCGACATCCTGGATACGCAGTATTTT. Amino acid sequence: CSADILDTQYF.

Only a few counts were recorded for this clone. V usage is TRBV18 and J usage is TRBJ1-4, with 8 bases matching TRBD1. The CDR3 runs to 16 residues. Germline V gene sequence: CDR1 KGHSH, CDR2 LQKENI. The V gene end was trimmed by 5 bases and the J gene end by 0 bases; junction bases not matched to a gene: 5. CDR3 loop: CASSWDRIATNEKLFF. The DNA of the CDR3 is TGTGCCAGCTCATGGGACAGGATAGCAACTAATGAAAAACTGTTTTTT. Full variable domain (outside the CDR3, taken from reference TRBV18 and TRBJ1-4): NAGVMQNPRHLVRRRGQEARLRCSPMKGHSHVYWYRQLPEEGLKFMVYLQKENIIDESGMPKERFSAEFPKEGPSILRIQQVVRGDSAAYFCASSWDRIATNEKLFFGSGTQLSVL.

This sequence joins TRBV3-1 (or the pseudogene TRBV3-2) and TRBJ2-2; 11 bases line up with TRBD2. The length of the CDR3 is 18 residues. Losses at the gene ends were 0 bases for V and 4 bases for J; bases not matched to a gene: 7. CDR1 LGHDT and CDR2 YNNKEL come from the germline V gene (reference sequence). CDR3 bases: TGTGCCAGCAGCCAAGATCTAGCGGGAGGTGGTGGCACCGGGGAGCTGTTTTTT. Protein: CASSQDLAGGGGTGELFF.

The DNA of the CDR3 is TGTGCCAGCAGCCACACCCATTATGGCTACACCTTC. This sequence encodes CASSHTHYGYTF. This chain joins TRBV12-3 or TRBV12-4 and TRBJ1-2; D is undetermined. The V end was cut by 6 bases, the J end by 5 bases, with 10 bases between. This CDR3 contains 12 residues.

This clone was detected only a few times. The chain is built from TRBV27 and TRBJ1-2; a possible D gene is TRBD1 (5 bases). This CDR3 region has 14 residues. The germline V gene has CDR1 MNHEY and CDR2 SMNVEV (reference sequence). Trimming left V 3 bases short and J 3 bases short, with 11 bases between. CDR3 protein: CASSFSGSDYGYTF. The DNA for the CDR3 is TGTGCCAGCAGTTTTTCAGGGTCGGACTATGGCTACACCTTC.

This clone was recorded once. The rearrangement joins TRBV19 to TRBJ1-5; TRBD1 might be the D (6 bases). The CDR3 totals 15 residues. Germline loops: CDR1 LNHDA, CDR2 SQIVND (reference sequence). V lost 2 bases and J 1 base, leaving 9 bases between the germline ends. CDR3 nucleotide sequence: TGTGCCAGTAGTATACAGGGGATAAGCAATCAGCCCCAGCATTTT. It codes for CASSIQGISNQPQHF.

This chain uses TRBV19 with TRBJ1-1, with 8 bases fitting TRBD1. The CDR3 runs 15 residues. V gave up 7 bases and J gave up 3 bases; unmatched junction bases: 10. Germline CDR1 and CDR2: LNHDA and SQIVND (reference sequence). The CDR3 sequence: CASITARGRDTEAFF. In DNA, the CDR3 is TGTGCCAGTATAACCGCCAGGGGGCGGGACACTGAAGCTTTCTTT.

Regarding this clone: Different DNA sequences within this sample yield the same CDR3. This chain links TRBV7-9 with TRBJ2-7, with a possible D match to TRBD2 (6 bases). CDR3 length: 16 residues. Germline CDR1 SEHNR, CDR2 FQNEAQ (reference sequence). The ends were cut back, 2 bases at V and 0 bases at J, with 14 bases in the middle. This CDR3 is CASSLSGGSSSYEQYF. The CDR3 region has the DNA TGTGCCAGCAGCTTATCTGGGGGGAGTAGCTCCTACGAGCAGTACTTC.

The CDR3: CASSPSRLAGGELFF. The CDR3, as DNA: TGTGCCAGCAGCCCCTCGCGACTAGCGGGAGGGGAGCTGTTTTTT. The chain joins TRBV5-4 to TRBJ2-2; 11 bases are a match to TRBD2. Germline V gene data show CDR1 as SGHNT and CDR2 as YYREEE (reference sequence). This CDR3 is 15 amino acids long. The trim removed 4 bases at V and 8 bases at J, leaving 7 bases unmatched.

The rearrangement links TRBV9 to TRBJ2-2, with 12 bases identical to TRBD1. The CDR3 runs to 16 residues. Germline V gene data show CDR1 as SGDLS and CDR2 as YYNGEE. V was pared by 3 bases and J by 6 bases, with 6 bases of the junction left unmatched. CDR3 in amino acids: CASSAPGQGASGELFF. CDR3 coding DNA: TGTGCCAGCAGCGCTCCGGGACAGGGGGCTTCCGGGGAGCTGTTTTTT.

The V gene is TRBV20-1, the J gene TRBJ2-7; 10 nucleotides align to TRBD2. The length of the CDR3 is 14 residues. J gave up 2 bases and V 3 bases, and 4 bases lay outside the gene matches. Germline CDR1 and CDR2: DFQATT and SNEGSKA (reference sequence). The CDR3, as DNA: TGCAGTGCTAGTGCCAGCGGGGGGGCCTACGAGCAGTACTTC. Protein: CSASASGGAYEQYF.

V gene TRBV4-2 combines with J gene TRBJ1-1; D gene ambiguous. CDR1 LGHNA and CDR2 YNFKEQ come from the germline V gene. Deletions cut 1 base from V and 3 bases from J, with 9 bases between. The CDR3 runs 14 residues. CDR3 in amino acids: CASSQVPVDTEAFF. The DNA of the CDR3 is TGTGCCAGCAGCCAAGTCCCGGTTGACACTGAAGCTTTCTTT.

CDR3 sequence reads: CASSPPLAVNEQFF. DNA of the CDR3: TGTGCCAGCAGCCCCCCCCTAGCGGTCAATGAGCAGTTCTTC. The chain recombines TRBV7-8 with TRBJ2-1, with 7 bases matching TRBD2. The CDR3 contains 14 residues. The V segment lost 5 bases and the J segment 6 bases; nucleotides outside the gene matches: 7. Germline CDR1 SGHVS, CDR2 FQNEAQ.

The table lists this clone with a count of one. The chain links TRBV4-2 to TRBJ2-2, with 7 bases that match TRBD2. The CDR3 has 16 amino acids. Germline CDR1 LGHNA, CDR2 YNFKEQ. The J segment lost 9 bases and the V segment lost 0 bases, leaving 10 bases of the junction unmatched. CDR3 residues: CASSQDNLAARRELFF. CDR3 sequence (DNA): TGTGCCAGCAGCCAAGATAACCTAGCGGCTCGGCGGGAGCTGTTTTTT.

The chain uses TRBV27 and TRBJ1-2, with 8 nucleotides matching TRBD1. The germline CDR1 and CDR2 sequences are MNHEY and SMNVEV (reference sequence). The V gene end was trimmed by 0 bases and the J gene end by 8 bases; junction bases not matched to a gene: 8. This CDR3 has 15 residues. CDR3 in amino acids: CASSLSGDRTRGYTF. CDR3 DNA sequence: TGTGCCAGCAGTTTATCGGGGGACAGGACAAGGGGCTACACCTTC.

The rearrangement links TRBV27 to TRBJ1-2; no clear D. The germline CDR1 and CDR2 sequences are MNHEY and SMNVEV (reference sequence). The germline V and J ends were trimmed by 5 bases and 0 bases, with 10 bases remaining between them. The CDR3 consists of 14 residues. CDR3 in DNA: TGTGCCAGCAGTCCCGAGGGCGCTAACTATGGCTACACCTTC. Translating it yields CASSPEGANYGYTF.

CDR3 sequence reads: CASSPGQVNTEAFF. CDR3 DNA: TGTGCCAGCAGCCCGGGACAGGTGAACACTGAAGCTTTCTTT. The chain links TRBV9 to TRBJ1-1; TRBD1 matches 8 bases. The J segment lost 0 bases and the V segment lost 4 bases, leaving 2 bases of the junction unmatched. CDR1 SGDLS and CDR2 YYNGEE come from the germline V gene. The CDR3 extends over 14 amino acids.

CDR3 protein: CASSELRQYF. The DNA for the CDR3 is TGTGCCAGCAGTGAACTGCGGCAGTACTTC. The chain is built from TRBV2 and TRBJ2-7; D unresolved. Looked up from germline, CDR1 is SNHLY and CDR2 is FYNNEI. V lost 2 bases and J lost 9, with 5 bases in between. The CDR3 covers 10 residues.

This sequence joins TRBV4-2 and TRBJ2-2; possibly TRBD2 for D (5 bases). This CDR3 region has 14 residues. Trimming stripped 5 bases from V and 1 base from J, with 8 bases between. In germline, CDR1 is LGHNA, CDR2 YNFKEQ. The CDR3 here is CASSTGLNTGELFF. DNA of the CDR3: TGTGCCAGCAGCACCGGACTGAACACCGGGGAGCTGTTTTTT.

The genes are TRBV5-5 and TRBJ2-3; D uncertain. Germline values: CDR1 SGHKS, CDR2 YYEKEE (reference sequence). The CDR3 contains 15 residues. V was cut by 0 bases and J by 0 bases, with 8 bases left in between. The DNA of the CDR3 is TGTGCCAGCAGCTTGGGACTCACTAGCACAGATACGCAGTATTTT. Protein: CASSLGLTSTDTQYF.

The chain employs TRBV4-3 and TRBJ2-3; 9 positions agree with TRBD1. The CDR3 loop spans 14 amino acids. The germline CDR1 and CDR2 sequences are LGHNA and YSLEER. V trimming: 1 base; J trimming: 7 bases; junction bases outside the gene matches: 3. The CDR3 region has the DNA TGCGCCAGCAGCCAAGCCGGGACAGGGAATACGCAGTATTTT. Translating gives CASSQAGTGNTQYF.

The V call is TRBV5-1, the J call TRBJ2-1; TRBD2 aligns across 9 bases. Losses at the gene ends were 0 bases for V and 10 bases for J; bases not matched to a gene: 11. The germline V gene has CDR1 SGHRS and CDR2 YFSETQ. The CDR3 runs 16 residues. CDR3 bases: TGCGCCAGCAGCTTGGGGGGCGGGAGGGCCTCCGGCGAGCAGTTCTTC. Translation gives CASSLGGGRASGEQFF.

The chain is built from TRBV12-3 or TRBV12-4 and TRBJ2-1; D remains unclear. Trimming cost V 5 bases and J 5 bases, with 7 bases left between them. This CDR3 contains 12 residues. This CDR3 reads CASSPVDNEQFF. CDR3 sequence (DNA): TGTGCCAGCAGTCCAGTGGACAATGAGCAGTTCTTC.